The rows below give T cell receptor beta chains drawn from one sample of a study of relationships among human T cell subsets. TCRdb analysed the multiplex PCR reads with MiXCR anew, one entry per CDR3 protein. The sample has under 6,500 distinct CDR3 sequences, 60% to 70% seen once. Sequencing input: CD8+ T cells sorted from blood. The receptors stem from a man aged 40-50 years in good health. The CDR3 runs from the conserved cysteine through the conserved F or W. Each record gives: D gene, V gene, clone size, J gene, CDR3 protein, CDR3 DNA. D genes are given only for firm matches. Some rows mark clone size as missing; the rest say once, few, many or name a class of expanded clone.

.,TRBV27,.,TRBJ1-2,CASSRQVTRGYTF,TGTGCCAGCAGTCGACAGGTCACGAGGGGCTACACCTTC
.,TRBV19,.,TRBJ2-1,CASGSAGARNEQFF,TGTGCCAGTGGATCGGCGGGGGCCCGGAATGAGCAGTTCTTC
TRBD1,TRBV11-2,.,TRBJ2-7,CASSLDQNRGYEQYF,TGTGCCAGCAGCTTAGATCAAAACAGGGGCTACGAGCAGTACTTC
TRBD1,TRBV11-2,.,TRBJ2-7,CASSYGTAFYEQYF,TGTGCCAGCAGCTACGGGACAGCTTTCTACGAGCAGTACTTC
.,TRBV7-9,few,TRBJ2-7,CASSATYEQYF,TGTGCCAGCAGCGCCACCTACGAGCAGTACTTC
.,TRBV12-3/TRBV12-4,.,TRBJ2-7,CASSQGPTAATYEQYF,TGTGCCAGCAGCCAAGGGCCTACGGCAGCGACCTACGAGCAGTACTTC
.,TRBV11-2,.,TRBJ1-1,CASSLVAGVTEAFF,TGTGCCAGCAGCTTAGTTGCAGGGGTAACTGAAGCTTTCTTT
TRBD1,TRBV7-9,once,TRBJ1-1,CASSPPDRGMNTEAFF,TGTGCCAGCAGCCCGCCAGACAGGGGAATGAACACTGAAGCTTTCTTT
.,TRBV7-6,.,TRBJ2-5,CASSLQIGETQYF,TGTGCCAGCAGCTTACAGATAGGGGAGACCCAGTACTTC
.,TRBV10-3,.,TRBJ2-1,CAISVSPATYNEQFF,TGTGCCATCAGTGTTAGCCCGGCCACCTACAATGAGCAGTTCTTC